The 16 T cell receptor beta chains below come from one sample, sequenced in a study of T cells after posttransplantation cyclophosphamide. This table comes from immunoSEQ multiplex PCR, and its TCRdb copy is limited to in-frame clones, with some not included. The sample includes 25,000 to 35,000 clones, none of them occurring once. Sequencing used PBMCs. The receptors shown here come from a woman aged 25 to 45 in good health and a related stem cell transplant donor.

The chain combines TRBV6-2 or TRBV6-3 with TRBJ2-2; D is perhaps TRBD1 (6 bases). Germline values: CDR1 MNHEY, CDR2 SVGEGT. The CDR3 covers 15 residues. V gave up 8 bases and J gave up 3 bases, with 16 bases separating them. CDR3 region: CASDPSGTYTGELFF. The CDR3 nucleotides read TGTGCCAGCGATCCGTCCGGGACATACACCGGGGAGCTGTTTTTT.

This clone was counted only a few times. The V gene is TRBV4-1, the J gene TRBJ2-3; tentatively, D is TRBD1 (5 bases). Looked up from germline, CDR1 is MGHRA and CDR2 is YSYEKL. The CDR3 loop spans 16 amino acids. Trimming pared 3 bases from V and 6 bases from J, leaving 19 bases between. The CDR3, as DNA: TGCGCCAGCAGCCACCAGGGTTATGCGGCGGTCGATACGCAGTATTTT. Its protein is CASSHQGYAAVDTQYF.

At least ten counts were recorded for this clone. The CDR3: CASSRWEGQLGVNQPQHF. In DNA form, the CDR3 reads TGTGCCAGCAGCCGATGGGAGGGACAGTTGGGGGTCAATCAGCCCCAGCATTTT. This chain links TRBV7-9 with TRBJ1-5; 7 bases line up with TRBD1. Trimming removed 5 bases from V and 3 bases from J; junction bases left unmatched: 16. Germline V lookup: CDR1 SEHNR, CDR2 FQNEAQ (reference sequence). The CDR3 has 18 residues.

Many counts were recorded for this clone. The chain recombines TRBV6-1 with TRBJ2-7, with 8 bases lining up with TRBD1. The J segment lost 2 bases and the V segment lost 5 bases, leaving 5 bases of the junction unmatched. Germline-derived CDR1 and CDR2 are MNHNS and SASEGT. This CDR3 region has 14 residues. The CDR3, as DNA: TGTGCCAGCAGTTTTCCACAGGGGGCCTACGAGCAGTACTTC. Protein sequence: CASSFPQGAYEQYF.

The chain combines TRBV7-9 with TRBJ2-5, with 9 bases that match TRBD2. Trimming took 0 bases from V and 4 from J; bases not matched to a gene: 3. Germline V gives CDR1 SEHNR, CDR2 FQNEAQ (reference sequence). CDR3 length equals 15 residues. CDR3 region: CASSLASGGAETQYF. The CDR3 DNA reads TGTGCCAGCAGCTTAGCTAGCGGGGGTGCAGAGACCCAGTACTTC.

CDR3 residues: CASREQGNTEAFF. The CDR3 DNA sequence: TGTGCCAGCAGGGAACAGGGAAATACTGAAGCTTTCTTT. V gene TRBV12-3 or TRBV12-4 combines with J gene TRBJ1-1; D possibly corresponds to TRBD1 (6 bases). V gave up 6 bases and J gave up 5 bases, with 13 bases separating them. The CDR3 contains 13 residues.

The sample holds many counts of this clone. V usage is TRBV6-1 and J usage is TRBJ1-1, with TRBD1 identical over 8 bases. Germline-derived CDR1 and CDR2 are MNHNS and SASEGT. There are 13 residues in the CDR3. The V segment lost 6 bases and the J segment 1 base; nucleotides outside the gene matches: 1. In DNA form, the CDR3 reads TGTGCCAGCAGGACAGGGGCGAACACTGAAGCTTTCTTT. Protein product: CASRTGANTEAFF.

This clone was found many times. The gene calls are TRBV4-3 and TRBJ2-1; D unclear. V shed 0 bases and J shed 0 bases, with 3 bases lying between them. The CDR3 runs to 14 residues. CDR1 is LGHNA, CDR2 YSLEER, per germline. This CDR3 is CASSQDSSYNEQFF. The CDR3 DNA sequence: TGCGCCAGCAGCCAAGACAGCTCCTACAATGAGCAGTTCTTC.

This clone has a handful of counts. The chain combines TRBV7-7 with TRBJ2-5; possible D gene TRBD1, 5 bases. This CDR3 has 15 residues. Germline loops: CDR1 SSHAT, CDR2 FNYEAQ (reference sequence). Trimming cost V 1 base and J 1 base, with 10 bases left between them. CDR3 sequence (DNA): TGTGCCAGCAGCTTAGGCAGGGTTGCCCAAGAGACCCAGTACTTC. It codes for CASSLGRVAQETQYF.

This clone occurred a few times. V usage is TRBV18 and J usage is TRBJ2-5, with TRBD1 matching 8 bases. The CDR3 is 15 amino acids. The germline CDR1 and CDR2 sequences are KGHSH and LQKENI. V shed 5 bases, J shed 5 bases, and the junction held 10 bases outside the gene matches. CDR3 protein: CASSATGGPSETQYF. The CDR3 coding sequence is TGTGCCAGCTCAGCCACAGGGGGGCCCTCTGAGACCCAGTACTTC.

At least ten counts were recorded for this clone. The chain carries TRBV19 and TRBJ1-6; D might be TRBD1 (5 bases). In germline, CDR1 is LNHDA, CDR2 SQIVND (reference sequence). CDR3 length equals 18 residues. V was trimmed by 4 bases and J by 0 bases, leaving 16 bases between them. The CDR3 loop reads CASSTQTVGGSYNSPLHF. In DNA, the CDR3 is TGTGCCAGTAGTACGCAGACAGTTGGCGGCTCCTATAATTCACCCCTCCACTTT.

Written as DNA, the CDR3 is TGTGCCAGCAGATTACAGGGGGCTCGGAACACCGGGGAGCTGTTTTTT. Amino acids: CASRLQGARNTGELFF. The V gene is TRBV28, the J gene TRBJ2-2; 9 bases map to TRBD1. The V gene end was trimmed by 6 bases and the J gene end by 1 base; junction bases not matched to a gene: 6. Germline lookup yields CDR1 MDHEN and CDR2 SYDVKM. The length of the CDR3 is 16 residues.

This clone was counted at least ten times. The V call is TRBV5-6, the J call TRBJ1-4; 9 nucleotides align to TRBD1. With V trimmed by 4 bases and J by 7 bases, 8 bases remained unmatched. Germline CDR1 and CDR2: SGHDT and YYEEEE. This CDR3 has 15 amino acids. CDR3 nucleotide sequence: TGTGCCAGCAGCACTAACAGGGGGCTGAGTGAAAAACTGTTTTTT. Protein: CASSTNRGLSEKLFF.

The sample holds many counts of this clone. V usage is TRBV19 and J usage is TRBJ1-2; the D is unclear. The germline gives CDR1 LNHDA, CDR2 SQIVND (reference sequence). V lost 4 bases and J 4 bases, leaving 16 bases between the germline ends. The CDR3 sequence is 15 residues long. DNA for the CDR3: TGTGCCAGTAGTACCGCCCTCCGCGGGAGCTATGGCTACACCTTC. Residues: CASSTALRGSYGYTF.

This clone showed up just a few times. The rearrangement links TRBV12-3 or TRBV12-4 to TRBJ2-3; tentatively, D is TRBD2 (5 bases). CDR3 length: 14 residues. V was pared by 5 bases and J by 1 base, with 10 bases between. For the CDR3, the DNA is TGTGCCAGCAGTCGTGGGCGGGGCACAGATACGCAGTATTTT. This gives the protein CASSRGRGTDTQYF.

This clone has just a few counts. This chain connects TRBV12-3 or TRBV12-4 to TRBJ2-5, with 8 bases matching TRBD1. V dropped 7 bases and J dropped 5; count of bases not matched to a gene: 9. The CDR3 covers 14 residues. CDR3 bases: TGTGCCAGCACCGATAGGGCAGGGGGCGAGACCCAGTACTTC. Translating gives CASTDRAGGETQYF.